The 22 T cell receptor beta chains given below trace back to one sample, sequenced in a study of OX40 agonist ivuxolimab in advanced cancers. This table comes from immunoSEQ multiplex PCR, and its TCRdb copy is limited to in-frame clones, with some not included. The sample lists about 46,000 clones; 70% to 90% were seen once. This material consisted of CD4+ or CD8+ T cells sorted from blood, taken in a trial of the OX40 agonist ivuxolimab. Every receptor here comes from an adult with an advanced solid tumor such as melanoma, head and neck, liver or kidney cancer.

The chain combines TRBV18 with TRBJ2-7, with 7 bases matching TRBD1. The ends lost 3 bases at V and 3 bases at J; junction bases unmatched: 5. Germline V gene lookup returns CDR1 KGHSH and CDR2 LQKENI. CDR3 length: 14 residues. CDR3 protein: CASSPTGFGYEQYF. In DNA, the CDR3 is TGTGCCAGCTCACCGACAGGGTTTGGCTACGAGCAGTACTTC.

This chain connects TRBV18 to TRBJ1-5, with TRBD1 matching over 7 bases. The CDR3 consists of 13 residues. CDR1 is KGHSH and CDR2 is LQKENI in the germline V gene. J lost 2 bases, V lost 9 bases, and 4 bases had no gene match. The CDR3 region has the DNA TGTGCCAGTTCAACAGGGGGCAATCAGCCCCAGCATTTT. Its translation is CASSTGGNQPQHF. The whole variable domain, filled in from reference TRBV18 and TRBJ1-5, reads NAGVMQNPRHLVRRRGQEARLRCSPMKGHSHVYWYRQLPEEGLKFMVYLQKENIIDESGMPKERFSAEFPKEGPSILRIQQVVRGDSAAYFCASSTGGNQPQHFGDGTRLSIL.

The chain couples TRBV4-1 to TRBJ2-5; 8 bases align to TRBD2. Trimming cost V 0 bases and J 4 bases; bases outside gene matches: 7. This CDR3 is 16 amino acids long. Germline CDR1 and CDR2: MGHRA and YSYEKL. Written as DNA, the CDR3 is TGCGCCAGCAGCCAAGATATCGGGCTAGCGGGAGAGACCCAGTACTTC. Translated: CASSQDIGLAGETQYF.

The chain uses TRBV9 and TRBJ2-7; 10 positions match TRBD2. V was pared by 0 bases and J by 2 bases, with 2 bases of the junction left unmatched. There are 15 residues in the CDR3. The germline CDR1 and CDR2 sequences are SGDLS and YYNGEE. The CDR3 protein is CASSVGTSGTYEQYF. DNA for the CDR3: TGTGCCAGCAGCGTAGGTACTAGCGGGACCTACGAGCAGTACTTC.

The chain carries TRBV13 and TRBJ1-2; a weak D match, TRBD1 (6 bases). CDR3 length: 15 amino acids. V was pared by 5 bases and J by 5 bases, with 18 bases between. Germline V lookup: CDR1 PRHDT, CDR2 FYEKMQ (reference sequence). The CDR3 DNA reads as TGTGCCAGCAGCCAAGGGTCCGGGACAAATTATGGCTACACCTTC. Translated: CASSQGSGTNYGYTF. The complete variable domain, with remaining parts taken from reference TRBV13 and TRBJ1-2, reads AAGVIQSPRHLIKEKRETATLKCYPIPRHDTVYWYQQGPGQDPQFLISFYEKMQSDKGSIPDRFSAQQFSDYHSELNMSSLELGDSALYFCASSQGSGTNYGYTFGSGTRLTVV.

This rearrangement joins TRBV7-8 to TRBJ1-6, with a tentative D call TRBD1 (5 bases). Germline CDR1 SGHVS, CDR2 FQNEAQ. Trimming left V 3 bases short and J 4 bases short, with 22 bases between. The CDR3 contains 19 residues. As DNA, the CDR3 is TGTGCCAGCAGCTTGTACCGGGACTCCCCTGAGGGGTATAATTCACCCCTCCACTTT. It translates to CASSLYRDSPEGYNSPLHF.

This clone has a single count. CDR3 loop: CASSYSVRANTEAFF. CDR3 DNA sequence: TGTGCCAGCAGTTACTCGGTCAGGGCGAACACTGAAGCTTTCTTT. The V call is TRBV6-5, the J call TRBJ1-1; possibly TRBD1 for D (5 bases). This CDR3 region has 15 residues. V dropped 0 bases and J dropped 1 base, with 9 bases sitting between them. The germline V gene has CDR1 MNHEY and CDR2 SVGAGI.

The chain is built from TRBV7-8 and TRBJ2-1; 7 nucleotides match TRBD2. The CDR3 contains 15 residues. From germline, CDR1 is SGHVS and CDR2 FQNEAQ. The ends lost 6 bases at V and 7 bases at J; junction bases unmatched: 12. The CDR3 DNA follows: TGTGCCAGCAGAACGAGCGGGATTTTGAGAAATGAGCAGTTCTTC. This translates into CASRTSGILRNEQFF. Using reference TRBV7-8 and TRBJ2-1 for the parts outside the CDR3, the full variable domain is GAGVSQSPRYKVAKRGQDVALRCDPISGHVSLFWYQQALGQGPEFLTYFQNEAQLDKSGLPSDRFFAERPEGSVSTLKIQRTQQEDSAVYLCASRTSGILRNEQFFGPGTRLTVL.

The CDR3 DNA follows: TGTGCCAGCAGCTTAATAGGCGGGCCTAGCACAGATACGCAGTATTTT. Amino acid sequence: CASSLIGGPSTDTQYF. The chain joins TRBV7-8 to TRBJ2-3, with D maybe TRBD2 (5 bases). This CDR3 comprises 16 residues. Germline V gene data show CDR1 as SGHVS and CDR2 as FQNEAQ. Trimming stripped 2 bases from V and 0 bases from J, with 12 bases between.

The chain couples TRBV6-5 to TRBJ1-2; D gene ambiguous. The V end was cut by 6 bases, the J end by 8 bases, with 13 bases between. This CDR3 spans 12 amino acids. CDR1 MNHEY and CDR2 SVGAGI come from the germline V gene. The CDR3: CASRLGERGYTF. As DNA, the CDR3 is TGTGCCAGCAGGCTCGGGGAGAGGGGCTACACCTTC.

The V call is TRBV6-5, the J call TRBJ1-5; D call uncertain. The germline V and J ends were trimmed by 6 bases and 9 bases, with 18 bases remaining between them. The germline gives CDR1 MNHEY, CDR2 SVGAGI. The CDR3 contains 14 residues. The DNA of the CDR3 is TGTGCCAGCAGCCCCCGGAGGGCATTACGGCCCCAGCATTTT. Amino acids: CASSPRRALRPQHF.

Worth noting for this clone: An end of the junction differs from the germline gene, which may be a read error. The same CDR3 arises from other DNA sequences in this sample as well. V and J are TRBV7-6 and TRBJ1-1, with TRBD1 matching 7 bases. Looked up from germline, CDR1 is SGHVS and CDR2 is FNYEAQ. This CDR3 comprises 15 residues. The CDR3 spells CASSAMGQMNTEAFF. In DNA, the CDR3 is TGTGCCAGCAGCGCTATGGGACAGATGAACACTGAAGCCTTCTTT.

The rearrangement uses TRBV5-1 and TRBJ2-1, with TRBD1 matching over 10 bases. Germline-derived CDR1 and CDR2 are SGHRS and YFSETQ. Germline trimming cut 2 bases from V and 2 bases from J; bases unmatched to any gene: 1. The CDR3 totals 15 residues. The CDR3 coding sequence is TGCGCCAGCAGCTTAGGACAGGGGGCCTACAATGAGCAGTTCTTC. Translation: CASSLGQGAYNEQFF.

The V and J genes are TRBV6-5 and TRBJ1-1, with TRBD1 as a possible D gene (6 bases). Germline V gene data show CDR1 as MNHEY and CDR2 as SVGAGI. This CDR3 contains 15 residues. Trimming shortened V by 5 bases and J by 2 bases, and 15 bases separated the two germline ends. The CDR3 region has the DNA TGTGCCAGCAGTCGAAGGTTGGACAGTAACACTGAAGCTTTCTTT. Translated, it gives CASSRRLDSNTEAFF.

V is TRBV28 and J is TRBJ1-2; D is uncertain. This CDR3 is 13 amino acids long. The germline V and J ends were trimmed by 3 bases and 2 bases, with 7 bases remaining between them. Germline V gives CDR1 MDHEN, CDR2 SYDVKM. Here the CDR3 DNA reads TGTGCCAGCAGTTTCCCGGGGAACTATGGCTACACCTTC. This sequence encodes CASSFPGNYGYTF.

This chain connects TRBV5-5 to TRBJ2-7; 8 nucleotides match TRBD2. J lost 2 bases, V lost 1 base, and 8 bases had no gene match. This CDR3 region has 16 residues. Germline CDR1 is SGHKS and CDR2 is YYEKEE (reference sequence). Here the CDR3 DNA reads TGTGCCAGCAGCTTGTCCCTCGCGGGAGGCGCCTACGAGCAGTACTTC. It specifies CASSLSLAGGAYEQYF. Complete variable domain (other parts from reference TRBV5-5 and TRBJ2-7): DAGVTQSPTHLIKTRGQQVTLRCSPISGHKSVSWYQQVLGQGPQFIFQYYEKEERGRGNFPDRFSARQFPNYSSELNVNALLLGDSALYLCASSLSLAGGAYEQYFGPGTRLTVT.

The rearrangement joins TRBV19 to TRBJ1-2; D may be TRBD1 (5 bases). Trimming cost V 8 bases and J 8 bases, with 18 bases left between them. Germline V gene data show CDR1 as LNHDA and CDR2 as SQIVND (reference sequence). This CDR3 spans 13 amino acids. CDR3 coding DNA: TGTGCCAGTCGCATTTCTGGGGCTCCGGGCTACACCTTC. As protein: CASRISGAPGYTF.

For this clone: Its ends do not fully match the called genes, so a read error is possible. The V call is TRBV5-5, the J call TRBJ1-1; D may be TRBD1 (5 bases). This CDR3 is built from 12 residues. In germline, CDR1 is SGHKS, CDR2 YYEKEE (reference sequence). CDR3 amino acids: CASSPGEAARDF. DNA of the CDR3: TGTGCCAGCAGCCCGGGGGAGGCAGCTAGAGACTTT.

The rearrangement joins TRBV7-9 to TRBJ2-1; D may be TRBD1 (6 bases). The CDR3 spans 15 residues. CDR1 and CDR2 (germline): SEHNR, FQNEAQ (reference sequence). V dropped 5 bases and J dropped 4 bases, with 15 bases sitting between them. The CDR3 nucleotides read TGTGCCAGCAGCCCCCAACTAGGGACATACAATGAGCAGTTCTTC. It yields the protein CASSPQLGTYNEQFF. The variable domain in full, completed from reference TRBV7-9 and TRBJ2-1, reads DTGVSQNPRHKITKRGQNVTFRCDPISEHNRLYWYRQTLGQGPEFLTYFQNEAQLEKSRLLSDRFSAERPKGSFSTLEIQRTEQGDSAMYLCASSPQLGTYNEQFFGPGTRLTVL.

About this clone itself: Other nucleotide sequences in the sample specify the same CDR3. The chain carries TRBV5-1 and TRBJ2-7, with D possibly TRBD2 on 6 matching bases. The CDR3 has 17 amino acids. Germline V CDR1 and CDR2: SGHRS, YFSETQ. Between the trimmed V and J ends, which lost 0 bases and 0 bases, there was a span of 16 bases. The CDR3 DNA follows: TGCGCCAGCAGCTTGGCGGATCGGGGGTTGAGCTCCTACGAGCAGTACTTC. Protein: CASSLADRGLSSYEQYF.

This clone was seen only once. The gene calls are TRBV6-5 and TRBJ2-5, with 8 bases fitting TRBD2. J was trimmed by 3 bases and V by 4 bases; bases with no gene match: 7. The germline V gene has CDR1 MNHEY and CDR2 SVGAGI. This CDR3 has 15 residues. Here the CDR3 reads CASSWGSGRKETQYF. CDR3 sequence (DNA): TGTGCCAGCAGTTGGGGAAGCGGGAGAAAAGAGACCCAGTACTTC.

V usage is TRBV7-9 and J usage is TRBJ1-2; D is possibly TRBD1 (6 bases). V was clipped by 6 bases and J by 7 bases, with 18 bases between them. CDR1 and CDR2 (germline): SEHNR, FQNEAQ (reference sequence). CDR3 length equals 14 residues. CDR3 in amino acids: CASSPAQGGGGYTF. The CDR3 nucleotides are TGTGCCAGCAGTCCCGCACAAGGGGGTGGTGGCTACACCTTC.